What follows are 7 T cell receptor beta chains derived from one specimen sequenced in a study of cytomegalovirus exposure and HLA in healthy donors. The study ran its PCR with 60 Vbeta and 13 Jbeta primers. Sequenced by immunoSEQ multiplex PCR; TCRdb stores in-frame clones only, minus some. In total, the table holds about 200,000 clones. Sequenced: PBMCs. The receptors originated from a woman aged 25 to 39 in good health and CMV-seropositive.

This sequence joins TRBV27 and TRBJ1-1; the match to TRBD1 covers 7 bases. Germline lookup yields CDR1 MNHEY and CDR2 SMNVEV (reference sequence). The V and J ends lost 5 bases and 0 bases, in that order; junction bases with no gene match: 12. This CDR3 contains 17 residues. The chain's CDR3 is CASSPLEGASMNTEAFF. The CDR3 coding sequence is TGTGCCAGCAGTCCACTTGAGGGGGCCAGTATGAACACTGAAGCTTTCTTT.

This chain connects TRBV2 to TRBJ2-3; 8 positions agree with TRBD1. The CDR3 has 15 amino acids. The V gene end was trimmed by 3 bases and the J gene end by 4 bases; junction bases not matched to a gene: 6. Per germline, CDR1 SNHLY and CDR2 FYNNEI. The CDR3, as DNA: TGTGCCAGCAGTGATTTGTCAGGGGGCGCAGATACGCAGTATTTT. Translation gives CASSDLSGGADTQYF. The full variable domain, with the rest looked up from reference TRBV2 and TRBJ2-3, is EPEVTQTPSHQVTQMGQEVILRCVPISNHLYFYWYRQILGQKVEFLVSFYNNEISEKSEIFDDQFSVERPDGSNFTLKIRSTKLEDSAMYFCASSDLSGGADTQYFGPGTRLTVL.

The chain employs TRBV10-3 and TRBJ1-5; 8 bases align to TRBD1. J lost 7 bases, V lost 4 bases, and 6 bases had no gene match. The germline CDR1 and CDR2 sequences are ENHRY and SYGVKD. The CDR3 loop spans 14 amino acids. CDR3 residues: CAISGQGYDQPQHF. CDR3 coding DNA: TGTGCCATCAGTGGACAGGGGTATGACCAGCCCCAGCATTTT.

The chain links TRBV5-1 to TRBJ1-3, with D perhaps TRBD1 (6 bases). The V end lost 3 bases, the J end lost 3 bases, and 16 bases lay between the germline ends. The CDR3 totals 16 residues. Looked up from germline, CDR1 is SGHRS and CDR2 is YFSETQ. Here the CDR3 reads CASSSTQGFFGNTIYF. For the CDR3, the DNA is TGCGCCAGCAGCTCCACTCAGGGGTTTTTTGGAAACACCATATATTTT.

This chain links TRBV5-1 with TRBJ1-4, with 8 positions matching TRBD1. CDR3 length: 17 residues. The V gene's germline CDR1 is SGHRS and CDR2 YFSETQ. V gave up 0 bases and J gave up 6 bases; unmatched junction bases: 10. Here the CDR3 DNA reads TGCGCCAGCAGCTTGGGGGTCGACAGGGGCCAGGATGAAAAACTGTTTTTT. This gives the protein CASSLGVDRGQDEKLFF.

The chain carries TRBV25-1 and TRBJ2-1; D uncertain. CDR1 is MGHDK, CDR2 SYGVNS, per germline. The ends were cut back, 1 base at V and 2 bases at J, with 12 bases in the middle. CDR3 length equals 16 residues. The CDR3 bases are TGTGCCAGCAGTGAATCCCCCAGATCCGCCTACAATGAGCAGTTCTTC. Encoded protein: CASSESPRSAYNEQFF.

CDR3 DNA sequence: TGTGCCAGCAGCAAAATAGAGAACACTGAAGCTTTCTTT. Its translation: CASSKIENTEAFF. This rearrangement joins TRBV7-9 to TRBJ1-1; no clear D gene. Trimming pared 5 bases from V and 1 base from J, leaving 8 bases between. Germline loops: CDR1 SEHNR, CDR2 FQNEAQ (reference sequence). The CDR3 sequence is 13 residues long.